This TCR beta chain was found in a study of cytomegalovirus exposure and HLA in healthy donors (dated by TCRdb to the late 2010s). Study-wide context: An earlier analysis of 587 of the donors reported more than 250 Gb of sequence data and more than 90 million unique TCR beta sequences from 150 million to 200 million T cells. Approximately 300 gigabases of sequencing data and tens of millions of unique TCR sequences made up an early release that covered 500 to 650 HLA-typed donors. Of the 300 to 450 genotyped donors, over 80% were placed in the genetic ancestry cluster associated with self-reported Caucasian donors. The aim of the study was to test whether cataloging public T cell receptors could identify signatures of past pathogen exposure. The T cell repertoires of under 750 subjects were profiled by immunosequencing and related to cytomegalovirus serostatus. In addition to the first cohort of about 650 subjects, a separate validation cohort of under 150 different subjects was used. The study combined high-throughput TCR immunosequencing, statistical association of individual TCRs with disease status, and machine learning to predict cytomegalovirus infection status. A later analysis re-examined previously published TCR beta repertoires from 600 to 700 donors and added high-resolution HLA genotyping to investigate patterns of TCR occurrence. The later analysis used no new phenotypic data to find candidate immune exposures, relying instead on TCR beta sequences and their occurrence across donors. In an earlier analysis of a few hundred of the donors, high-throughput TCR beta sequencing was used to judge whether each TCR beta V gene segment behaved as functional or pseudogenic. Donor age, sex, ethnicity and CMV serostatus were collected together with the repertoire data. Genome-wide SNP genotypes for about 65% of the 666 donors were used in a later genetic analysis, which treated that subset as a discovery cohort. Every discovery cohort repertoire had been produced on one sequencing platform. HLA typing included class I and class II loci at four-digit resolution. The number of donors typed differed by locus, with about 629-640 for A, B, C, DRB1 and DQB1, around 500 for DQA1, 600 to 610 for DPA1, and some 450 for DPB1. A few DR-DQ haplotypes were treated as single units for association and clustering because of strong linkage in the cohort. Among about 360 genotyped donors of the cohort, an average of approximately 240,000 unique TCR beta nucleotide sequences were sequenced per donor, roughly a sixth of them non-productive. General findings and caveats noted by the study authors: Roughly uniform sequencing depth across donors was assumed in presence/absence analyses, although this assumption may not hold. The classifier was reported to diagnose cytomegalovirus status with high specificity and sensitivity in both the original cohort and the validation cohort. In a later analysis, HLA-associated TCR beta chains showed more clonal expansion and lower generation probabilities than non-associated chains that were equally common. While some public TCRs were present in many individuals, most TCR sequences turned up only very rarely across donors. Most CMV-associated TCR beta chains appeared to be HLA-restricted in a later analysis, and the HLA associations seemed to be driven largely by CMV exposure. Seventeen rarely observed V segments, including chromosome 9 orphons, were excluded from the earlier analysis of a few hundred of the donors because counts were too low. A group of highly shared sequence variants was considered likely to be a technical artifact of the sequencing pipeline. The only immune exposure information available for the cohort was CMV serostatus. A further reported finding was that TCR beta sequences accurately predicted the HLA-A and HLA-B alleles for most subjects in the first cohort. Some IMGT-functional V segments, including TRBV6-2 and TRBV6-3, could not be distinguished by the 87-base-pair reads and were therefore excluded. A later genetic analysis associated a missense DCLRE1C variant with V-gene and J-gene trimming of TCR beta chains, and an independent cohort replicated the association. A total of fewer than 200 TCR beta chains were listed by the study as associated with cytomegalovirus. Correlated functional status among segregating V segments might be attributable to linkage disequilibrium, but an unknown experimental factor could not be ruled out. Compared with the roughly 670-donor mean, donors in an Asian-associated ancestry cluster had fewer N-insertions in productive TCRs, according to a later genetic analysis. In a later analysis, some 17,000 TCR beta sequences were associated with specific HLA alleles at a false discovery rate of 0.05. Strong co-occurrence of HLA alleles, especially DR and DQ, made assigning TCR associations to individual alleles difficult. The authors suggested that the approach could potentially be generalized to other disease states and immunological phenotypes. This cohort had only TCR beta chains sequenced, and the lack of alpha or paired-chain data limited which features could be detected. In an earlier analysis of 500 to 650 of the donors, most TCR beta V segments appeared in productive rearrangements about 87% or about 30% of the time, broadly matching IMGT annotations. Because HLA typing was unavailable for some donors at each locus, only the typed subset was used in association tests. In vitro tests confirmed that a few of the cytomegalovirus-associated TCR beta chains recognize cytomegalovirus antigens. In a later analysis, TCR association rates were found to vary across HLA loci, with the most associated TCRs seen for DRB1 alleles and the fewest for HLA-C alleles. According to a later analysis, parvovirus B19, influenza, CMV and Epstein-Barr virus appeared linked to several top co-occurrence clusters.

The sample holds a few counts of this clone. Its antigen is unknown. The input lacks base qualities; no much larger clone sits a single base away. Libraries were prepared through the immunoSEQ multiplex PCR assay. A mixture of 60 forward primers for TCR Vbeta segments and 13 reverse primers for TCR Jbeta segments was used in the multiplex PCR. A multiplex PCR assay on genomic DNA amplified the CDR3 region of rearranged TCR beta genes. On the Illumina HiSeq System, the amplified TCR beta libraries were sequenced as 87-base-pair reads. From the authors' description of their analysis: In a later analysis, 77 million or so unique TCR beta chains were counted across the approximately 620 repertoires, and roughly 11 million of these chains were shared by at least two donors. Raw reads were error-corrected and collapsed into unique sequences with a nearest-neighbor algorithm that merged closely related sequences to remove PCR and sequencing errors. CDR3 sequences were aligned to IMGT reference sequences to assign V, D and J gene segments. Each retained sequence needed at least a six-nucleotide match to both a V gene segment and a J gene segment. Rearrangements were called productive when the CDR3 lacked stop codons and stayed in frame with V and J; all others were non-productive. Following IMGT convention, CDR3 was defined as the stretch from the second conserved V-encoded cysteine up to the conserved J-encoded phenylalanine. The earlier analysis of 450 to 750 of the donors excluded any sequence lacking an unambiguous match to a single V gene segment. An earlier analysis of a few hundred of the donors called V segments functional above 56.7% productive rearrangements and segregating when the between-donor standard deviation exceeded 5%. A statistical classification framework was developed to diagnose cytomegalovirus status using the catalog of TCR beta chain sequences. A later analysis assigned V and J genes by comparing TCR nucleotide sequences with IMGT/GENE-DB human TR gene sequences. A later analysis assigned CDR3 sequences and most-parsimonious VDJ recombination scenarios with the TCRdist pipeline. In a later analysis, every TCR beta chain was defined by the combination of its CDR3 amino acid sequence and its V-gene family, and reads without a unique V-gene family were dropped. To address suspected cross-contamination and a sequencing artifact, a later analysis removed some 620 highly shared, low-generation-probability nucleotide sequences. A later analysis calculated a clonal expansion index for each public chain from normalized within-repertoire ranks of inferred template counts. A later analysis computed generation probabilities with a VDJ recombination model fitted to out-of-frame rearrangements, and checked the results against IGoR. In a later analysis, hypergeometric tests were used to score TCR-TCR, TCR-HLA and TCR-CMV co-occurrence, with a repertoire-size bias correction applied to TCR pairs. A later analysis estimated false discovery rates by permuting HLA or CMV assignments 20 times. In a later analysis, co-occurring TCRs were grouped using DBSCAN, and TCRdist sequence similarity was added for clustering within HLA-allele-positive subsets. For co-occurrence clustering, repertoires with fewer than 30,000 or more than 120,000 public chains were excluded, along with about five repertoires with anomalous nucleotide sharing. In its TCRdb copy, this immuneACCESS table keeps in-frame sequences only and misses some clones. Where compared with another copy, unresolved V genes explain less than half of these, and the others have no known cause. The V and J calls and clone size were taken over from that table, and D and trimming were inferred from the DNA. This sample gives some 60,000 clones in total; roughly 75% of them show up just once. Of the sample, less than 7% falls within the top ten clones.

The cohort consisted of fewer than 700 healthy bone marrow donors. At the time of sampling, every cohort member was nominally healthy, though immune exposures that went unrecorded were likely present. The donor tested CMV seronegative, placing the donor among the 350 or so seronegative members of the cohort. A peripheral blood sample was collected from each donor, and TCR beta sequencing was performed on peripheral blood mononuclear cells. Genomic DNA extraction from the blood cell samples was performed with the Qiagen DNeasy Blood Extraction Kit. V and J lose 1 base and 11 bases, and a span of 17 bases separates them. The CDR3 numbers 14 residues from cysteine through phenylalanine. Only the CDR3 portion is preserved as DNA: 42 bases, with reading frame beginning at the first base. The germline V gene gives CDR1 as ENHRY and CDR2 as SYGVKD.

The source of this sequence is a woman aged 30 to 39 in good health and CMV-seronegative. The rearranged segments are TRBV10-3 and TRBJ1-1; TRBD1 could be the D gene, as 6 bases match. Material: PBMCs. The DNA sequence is TGTGCCATCAGTGAGTTTAATACACAGGGTGTCGCTTTCTTT. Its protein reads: CAISEFNTQGVAFF.